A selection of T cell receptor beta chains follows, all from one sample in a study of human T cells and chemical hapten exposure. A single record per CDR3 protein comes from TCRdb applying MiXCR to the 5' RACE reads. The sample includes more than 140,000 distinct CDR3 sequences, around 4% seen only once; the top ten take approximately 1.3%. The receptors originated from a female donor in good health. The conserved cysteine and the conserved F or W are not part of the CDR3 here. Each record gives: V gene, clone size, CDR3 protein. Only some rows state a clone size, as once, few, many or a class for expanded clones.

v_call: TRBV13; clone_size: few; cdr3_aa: ASSSALRDRAVSPLH
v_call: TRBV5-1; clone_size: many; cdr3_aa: ASSLGTSGETQY
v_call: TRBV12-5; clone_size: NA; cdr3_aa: ASVLGLAASTDTQY
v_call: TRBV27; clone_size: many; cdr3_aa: ASSSDRYYGYT
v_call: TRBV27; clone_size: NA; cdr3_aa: ASSLRRGGETQY
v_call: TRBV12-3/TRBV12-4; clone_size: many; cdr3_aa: ASLLRMNSPLH
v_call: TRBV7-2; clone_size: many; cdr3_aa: ASSLGQGRGGPQH
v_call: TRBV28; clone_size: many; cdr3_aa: ASSSIRGLGTDTQY
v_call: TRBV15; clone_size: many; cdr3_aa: ATSRDSTINEQF
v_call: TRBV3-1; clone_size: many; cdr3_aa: ASSPNRALYGYT
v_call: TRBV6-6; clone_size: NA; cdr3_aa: ASSPAGRRANVLT
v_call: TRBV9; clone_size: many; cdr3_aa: ASNQDRGPLETQY
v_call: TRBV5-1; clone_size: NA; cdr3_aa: ASSLTPLGTASYEQY
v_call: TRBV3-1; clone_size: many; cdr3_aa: ASSHEDRLNTEAF
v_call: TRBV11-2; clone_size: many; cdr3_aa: ASSPLGLDGYT
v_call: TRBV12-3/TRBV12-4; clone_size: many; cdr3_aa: ASSPMGNRGRNTEAF
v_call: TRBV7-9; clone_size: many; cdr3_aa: ASGLGDEQF
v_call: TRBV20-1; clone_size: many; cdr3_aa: SAPGLARDYEQY
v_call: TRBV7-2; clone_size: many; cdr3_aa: ASSFGRERPYEQY
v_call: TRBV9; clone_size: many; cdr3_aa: ASSPPTDTQY
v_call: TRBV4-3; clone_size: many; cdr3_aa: ASSQMEGIGEQY
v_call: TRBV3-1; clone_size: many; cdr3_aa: ASSQGDSLGAGYT
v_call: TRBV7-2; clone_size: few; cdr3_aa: ASSPRLGNYGYT
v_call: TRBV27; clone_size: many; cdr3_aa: ASSKRPITNEKLF
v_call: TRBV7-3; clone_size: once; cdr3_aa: ASTSTSGGTDTQY
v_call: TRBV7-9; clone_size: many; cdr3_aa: ASSQPRGRVNEKLF
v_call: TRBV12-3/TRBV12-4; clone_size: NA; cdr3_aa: ASSLGIGGGNTEAF
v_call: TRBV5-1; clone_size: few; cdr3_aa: ASSLEPGTGHGYT
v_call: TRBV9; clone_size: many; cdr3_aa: ASSVAGGVSTDTQY
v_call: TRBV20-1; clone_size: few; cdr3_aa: SASMWGQAGMETQY
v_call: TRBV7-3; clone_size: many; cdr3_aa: ASSFNRADGYT
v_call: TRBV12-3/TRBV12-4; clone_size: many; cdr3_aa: ASSLVGATQY
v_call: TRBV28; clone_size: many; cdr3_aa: ASSLPPPAGGHEQY
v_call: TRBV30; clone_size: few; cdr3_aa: AWAQGRSGNTIY
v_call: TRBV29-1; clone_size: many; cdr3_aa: SKREGTDTQY
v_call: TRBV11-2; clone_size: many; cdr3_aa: ASSSPDNEQF
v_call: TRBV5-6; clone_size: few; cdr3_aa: ASSRYRGPTYEQY
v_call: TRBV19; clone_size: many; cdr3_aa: ASTTGGRGAF
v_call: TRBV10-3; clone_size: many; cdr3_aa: AISKLGTETQY
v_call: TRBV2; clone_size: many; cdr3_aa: ASSVRSANTGELF
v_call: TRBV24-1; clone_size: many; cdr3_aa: ATSERAATGVWSTDTQY
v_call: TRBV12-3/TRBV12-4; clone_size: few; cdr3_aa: ASSLGRGGGGANVLT
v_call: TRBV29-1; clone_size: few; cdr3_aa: SVTHRNTEAF
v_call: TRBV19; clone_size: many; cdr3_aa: ASTSAGLANNEQF
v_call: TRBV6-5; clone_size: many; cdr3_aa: ASRIHMNSNQPQH
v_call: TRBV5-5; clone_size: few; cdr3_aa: ASSRRGWSETQY
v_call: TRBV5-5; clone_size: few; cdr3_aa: ASSFFGTAPSQPQH
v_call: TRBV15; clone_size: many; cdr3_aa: ATSRGRDRTDTQY
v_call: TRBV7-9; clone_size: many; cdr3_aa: ASSLAGAYNEQF
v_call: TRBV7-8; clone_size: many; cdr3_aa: ASSLWRKLTSTDTQY
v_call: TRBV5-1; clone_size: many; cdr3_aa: ASSEGQGTQY
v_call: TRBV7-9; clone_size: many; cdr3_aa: ASSPTGLAGGPAEQF
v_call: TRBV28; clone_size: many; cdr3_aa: ASRRGRQPQH
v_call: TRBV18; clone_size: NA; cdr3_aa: ASSPQGQATGYGYT
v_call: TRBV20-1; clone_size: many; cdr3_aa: SARENRDAINQPQH
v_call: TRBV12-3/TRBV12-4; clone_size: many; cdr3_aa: ASSPRGLNTGELF
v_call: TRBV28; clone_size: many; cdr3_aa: AIMRGLGRPLH
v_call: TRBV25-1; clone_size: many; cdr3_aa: ASSEWGLNQETQY
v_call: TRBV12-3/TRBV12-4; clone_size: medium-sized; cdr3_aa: ASSLPNSYEQY
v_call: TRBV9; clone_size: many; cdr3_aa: ASSAGQPQETQY